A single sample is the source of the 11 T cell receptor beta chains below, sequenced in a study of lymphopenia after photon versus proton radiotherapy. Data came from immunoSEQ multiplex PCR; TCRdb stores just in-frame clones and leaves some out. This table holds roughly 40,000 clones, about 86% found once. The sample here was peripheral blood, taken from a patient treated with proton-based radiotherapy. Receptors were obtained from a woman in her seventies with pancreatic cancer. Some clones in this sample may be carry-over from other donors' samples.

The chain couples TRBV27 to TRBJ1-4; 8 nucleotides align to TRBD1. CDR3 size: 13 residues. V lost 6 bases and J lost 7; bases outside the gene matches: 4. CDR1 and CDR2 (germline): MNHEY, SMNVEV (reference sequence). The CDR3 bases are TGTGCCAGCAGCAGGGGGCGGGGTGAAAAACTGTTTTTT. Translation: CASSRGRGEKLFF. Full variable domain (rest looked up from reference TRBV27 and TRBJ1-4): EAQVTQNPRYLITVTGKKLTVTCSQNMNHEYMSWYRQDPGLGLRQIYYSMNVEVTDKGDVPEGYKVSRKEKRNFPLILESPSPNQTSLYFCASSRGRGEKLFFGSGTQLSVL.

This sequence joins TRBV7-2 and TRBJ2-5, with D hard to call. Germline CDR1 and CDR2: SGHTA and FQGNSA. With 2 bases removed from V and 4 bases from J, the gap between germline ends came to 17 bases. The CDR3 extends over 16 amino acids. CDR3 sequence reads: CASSLFGWSSRETQYF. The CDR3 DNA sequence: TGTGCCAGCAGCTTATTCGGGTGGAGTAGCCGAGAGACCCAGTACTTC.

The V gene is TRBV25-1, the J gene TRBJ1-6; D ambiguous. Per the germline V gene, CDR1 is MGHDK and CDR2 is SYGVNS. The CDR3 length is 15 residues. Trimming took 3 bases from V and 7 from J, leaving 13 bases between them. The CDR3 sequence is CASSDAGLRNSPLHF. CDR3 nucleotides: TGTGCCAGCAGTGACGCCGGGCTAAGGAATTCACCCCTCCACTTT.

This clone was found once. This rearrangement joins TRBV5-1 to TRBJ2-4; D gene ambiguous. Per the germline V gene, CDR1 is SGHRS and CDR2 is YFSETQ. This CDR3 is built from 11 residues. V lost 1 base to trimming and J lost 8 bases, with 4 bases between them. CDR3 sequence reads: CASSLMDIQYF. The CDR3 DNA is TGCGCCAGCAGCTTGATGGACATTCAGTACTTC.

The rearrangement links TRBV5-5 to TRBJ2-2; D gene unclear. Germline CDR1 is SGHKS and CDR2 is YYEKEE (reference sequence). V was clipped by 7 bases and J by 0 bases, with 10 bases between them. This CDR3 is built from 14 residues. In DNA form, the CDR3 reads TGTGCCAGCCAAAGGGTGACGAACACCGGGGAGCTGTTTTTT. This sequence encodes CASQRVTNTGELFF.

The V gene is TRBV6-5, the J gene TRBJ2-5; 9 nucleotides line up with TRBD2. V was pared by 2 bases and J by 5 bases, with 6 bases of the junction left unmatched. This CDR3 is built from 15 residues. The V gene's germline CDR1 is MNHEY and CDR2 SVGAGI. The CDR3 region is CASSYPAGGLETQYF. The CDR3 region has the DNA TGTGCCAGCAGTTACCCAGCGGGAGGCTTGGAGACCCAGTACTTC.

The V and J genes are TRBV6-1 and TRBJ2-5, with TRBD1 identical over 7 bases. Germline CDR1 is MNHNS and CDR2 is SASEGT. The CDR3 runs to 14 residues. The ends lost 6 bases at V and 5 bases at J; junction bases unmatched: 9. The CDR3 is CASRTGNPAETQYF. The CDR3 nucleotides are TGTGCCAGCAGGACAGGGAACCCCGCGGAGACCCAGTACTTC.

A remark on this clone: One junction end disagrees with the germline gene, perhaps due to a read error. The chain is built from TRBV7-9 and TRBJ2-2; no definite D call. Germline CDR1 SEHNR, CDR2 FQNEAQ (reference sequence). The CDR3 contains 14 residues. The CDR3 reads CACSWGSHTGELFF. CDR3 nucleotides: TGTGCCTGCAGCTGGGGATCCCACACCGGGGAGCTGTTTTTT.

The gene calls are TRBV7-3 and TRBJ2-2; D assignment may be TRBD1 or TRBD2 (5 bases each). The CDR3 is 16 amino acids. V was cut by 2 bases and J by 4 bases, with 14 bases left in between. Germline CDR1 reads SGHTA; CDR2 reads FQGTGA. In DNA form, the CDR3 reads TGTGCCAGCAGCTTATCTGCCGGGACCGGCACCGGGGAGCTGTTTTTT. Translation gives CASSLSAGTGTGELFF.

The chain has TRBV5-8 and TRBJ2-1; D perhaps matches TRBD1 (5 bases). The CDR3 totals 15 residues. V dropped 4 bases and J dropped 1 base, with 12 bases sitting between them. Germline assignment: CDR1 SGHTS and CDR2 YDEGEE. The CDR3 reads CASSQGIGSYNEQFF. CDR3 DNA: TGTGCCAGCAGCCAGGGAATCGGGTCCTACAATGAGCAGTTCTTC. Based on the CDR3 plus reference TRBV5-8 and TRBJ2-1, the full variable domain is EAGVTQSPTHLIKTRGQQATLRCSPISGHTSVYWYQQALGLGLQFLLWYDEGEERNRGNFPPRFSGRQFPNYSSELNVNALELEDSALYLCASSQGIGSYNEQFFGPGTRLTVL.

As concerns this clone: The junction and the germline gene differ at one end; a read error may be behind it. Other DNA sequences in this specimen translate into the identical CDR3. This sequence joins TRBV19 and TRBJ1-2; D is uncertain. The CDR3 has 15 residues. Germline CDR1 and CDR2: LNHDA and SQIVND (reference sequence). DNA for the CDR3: TGTGCCAGTAGTATTACCCCAGGAGTATACTACGGCTACACCTTC. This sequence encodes CASSITPGVYYGYTF. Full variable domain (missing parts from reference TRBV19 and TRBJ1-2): DGGITQSPKYLFRKEGQNVTLSCEQNLNHDAMYWYRQDPGQGLRLIYYSQIVNDFQKGDIAEGYSVSREKKESFPLTVTSAQKNPTAFYLCASSITPGVYYGYTFGSGTRLTVV.